This T cell receptor beta chain was recorded in a study of control samples from healthy donors and cancer patients. Clones were read by immunoSEQ multiplex PCR, and TCRdb kept only the in-frame ones, dropping some. The table has approximately 120,000 clones, 80% to 90% seen once. The sample comprised blood. The source of this sequence is a woman in her forties or fifties in good health.

The CDR3 region is CASRTQGATNEKLFF. Here the CDR3 DNA reads TGTGCCAGCAGAACGCAGGGGGCTACTAATGAAAAACTGTTTTTT. This sequence joins TRBV6-6 and TRBJ1-4; 8 bases map to TRBD1. Germline CDR1 MNHNY, CDR2 SVGAGI (reference sequence). V dropped 6 bases and J dropped 2; count of bases not matched to a gene: 5. The CDR3 spans 15 residues.